These T cell receptor beta chains were read from a single sample in a study of immune cell composition in non-small cell lung cancer. Sequencing used immunoSEQ multiplex PCR; TCRdb keeps in-frame clones, though not all of them. The top ten hold around 10% of the sample, which has 13,000 to 15,000 clones, roughly 80% seen once. Sequencing was done on a sample of lung tumor tissue. The receptors here all came from a human donor with non-small cell lung cancer. Both conserved end residues are part of each CDR3. Fields, in order: D gene, V gene, CDR3 length, J gene, clone size, CDR3 protein, CDR3 DNA. A D gene is named only where the DNA matches it firmly. Size is omitted from some rows. Given values are once, few, many or a class for expanded clones.

D gene: TRBD2
V gene: TRBV7-2
CDR3 length: 16
J gene: TRBJ2-3
clone size: -
CDR3 protein: CASSLVAGPSTDTQYF
CDR3 DNA: TGTGCCAGCAGCTTAGTAGCGGGGCCTAGCACAGATACGCAGTATTTT

D gene: TRBD2
V gene: TRBV11-2
CDR3 length: 18
J gene: TRBJ2-1
clone size: -
CDR3 protein: CASSLDQGLGFSYNEQFF
CDR3 DNA: TGTGCCAGCAGCTTAGATCAGGGACTAGGGTTCTCCTACAATGAGCAGTTCTTC

D gene: -
V gene: TRBV20-1
CDR3 length: 11
J gene: TRBJ1-5
clone size: -
CDR3 protein: CSASSGGPQHF
CDR3 DNA: TGCAGTGCTAGTTCTGGGGGGCCCCAGCATTTT

D gene: TRBD2
V gene: TRBV9
CDR3 length: 14
J gene: TRBJ2-7
clone size: -
CDR3 protein: CASSPGTSGYEQYF
CDR3 DNA: TGTGCCAGCAGCCCCGGGACTAGCGGGTACGAGCAGTACTTC

D gene: -
V gene: TRBV7-2
CDR3 length: 13
J gene: TRBJ2-1
clone size: -
CDR3 protein: CASSLSSSYEQFF
CDR3 DNA: TGTGCCAGCAGCTTATCCTCCTCCTATGAGCAGTTCTTC

D gene: TRBD2
V gene: TRBV7-6
CDR3 length: 13
J gene: TRBJ2-7
clone size: -
CDR3 protein: CASSQGTSYEQYF
CDR3 DNA: TGTGCCAGCAGCCAAGGGACTAGCTACGAGCAGTACTTC

D gene: TRBD2
V gene: TRBV27
CDR3 length: 17
J gene: TRBJ2-7
clone size: -
CDR3 protein: CASSPPPLWGRAYEQYF
CDR3 DNA: TGTGCCAGCAGTCCGCCCCCCCTTTGGGGGAGGGCCTACGAGCAGTACTTC

D gene: -
V gene: TRBV28
CDR3 length: 16
J gene: TRBJ2-1
clone size: -
CDR3 protein: CASSSPVDKSYNEQFF
CDR3 DNA: TGTGCCAGCAGTTCTCCCGTGGACAAATCCTACAATGAGCAGTTCTTC

D gene: TRBD2
V gene: TRBV2
CDR3 length: 15
J gene: TRBJ2-7
clone size: -
CDR3 protein: CASSPLAGGQYEQYF
CDR3 DNA: TGTGCCAGCAGTCCGCTAGCGGGAGGACAGTACGAGCAGTACTTC

D gene: -
V gene: TRBV18
CDR3 length: 15
J gene: TRBJ1-1
clone size: -
CDR3 protein: CASSPLRGPNTEAFF
CDR3 DNA: TGTGCCAGCTCACCTTTGAGGGGACCGAACACTGAAGCTTTCTTT

D gene: -
V gene: TRBV4-1
CDR3 length: 15
J gene: TRBJ2-5
clone size: -
CDR3 protein: CASSQAWRPGETQYF
CDR3 DNA: TGCGCCAGCAGCCAGGCATGGCGGCCGGGGGAGACCCAGTACTTC

D gene: TRBD2
V gene: TRBV16
CDR3 length: 17
J gene: TRBJ2-1
clone size: -
CDR3 protein: CASSRTLGLAGEREQFF
CDR3 DNA: TGTGCCAGCAGCCGAACTTTGGGACTAGCGGGAGAGAGGGAGCAGTTCTTC

D gene: TRBD2
V gene: TRBV25-1
CDR3 length: 16
J gene: TRBJ2-5
clone size: -
CDR3 protein: CASSEPGEGPRETQYF
CDR3 DNA: TGTGCCAGCAGTGAACCGGGGGAGGGCCCTCGGGAGACCCAGTACTTC

D gene: TRBD2
V gene: TRBV7-8
CDR3 length: 19
J gene: TRBJ2-3
clone size: -
CDR3 protein: CASSLGASGLPGSTDTQYF
CDR3 DNA: TGTGCCAGCAGCTTAGGGGCTAGCGGGCTCCCCGGAAGCACAGATACGCAGTATTTT

D gene: -
V gene: TRBV4-1
CDR3 length: 14
J gene: TRBJ2-1
clone size: -
CDR3 protein: CASSPGLYPNEQFF
CDR3 DNA: TGCGCCAGCAGCCCTGGACTTTACCCCAATGAGCAGTTCTTC

D gene: TRBD1
V gene: TRBV14
CDR3 length: 13
J gene: TRBJ2-7
clone size: -
CDR3 protein: CASSPDRGYEQYF
CDR3 DNA: TGTGCCAGCAGCCCTGACAGGGGGTACGAGCAGTACTTC

D gene: -
V gene: TRBV18
CDR3 length: 16
J gene: TRBJ2-6
clone size: -
CDR3 protein: CASSQPTSPGANVLTF
CDR3 DNA: TGTGCCAGCTCACAACCTACTAGTCCTGGGGCCAACGTCCTGACTTTC

D gene: TRBD2
V gene: TRBV5-4
CDR3 length: 15
J gene: TRBJ2-1
clone size: -
CDR3 protein: CASSRYSGTYNEQFF
CDR3 DNA: TGTGCCAGCAGCCGCTATAGCGGGACTTACAATGAGCAGTTCTTC

D gene: TRBD1
V gene: TRBV14
CDR3 length: 15
J gene: TRBJ2-1
clone size: -
CDR3 protein: CASSQIWTGRNEQFF
CDR3 DNA: TGTGCCAGCAGCCAAATCTGGACAGGGCGAAATGAGCAGTTCTTC

D gene: TRBD1
V gene: TRBV10-3
CDR3 length: 14
J gene: TRBJ2-3
clone size: -
CDR3 protein: CAISEGQGADTQYF
CDR3 DNA: TGTGCCATCAGTGAGGGACAGGGGGCAGATACGCAGTATTTT

D gene: TRBD2
V gene: TRBV5-4
CDR3 length: 15
J gene: TRBJ2-1
clone size: -
CDR3 protein: CASSFSAGGHNEQFF
CDR3 DNA: TGTGCCAGCAGCTTCTCAGCGGGAGGGCACAATGAGCAGTTCTTC

D gene: -
V gene: TRBV18
CDR3 length: 15
J gene: TRBJ2-5
clone size: -
CDR3 protein: CASSPPRGEGETQYF
CDR3 DNA: TGTGCCAGCTCACCACCGAGGGGAGAGGGGGAGACCCAGTACTTC

D gene: TRBD2
V gene: TRBV7-3
CDR3 length: 14
J gene: TRBJ2-1
clone size: -
CDR3 protein: CASSAIGAGDEQFF
CDR3 DNA: TGTGCCAGCAGCGCGATCGGGGCGGGGGATGAGCAGTTCTTC

D gene: -
V gene: TRBV19
CDR3 length: 13
J gene: TRBJ2-3
clone size: few
CDR3 protein: CASSERGRDTQYF
CDR3 DNA: TGTGCCAGTAGTGAGCGTGGCCGGGATACGCAGTATTTT

D gene: -
V gene: TRBV10-3
CDR3 length: 14
J gene: TRBJ2-5
clone size: -
CDR3 protein: CAISVSAGQETQYF
CDR3 DNA: TGTGCCATCAGTGTCTCAGCGGGCCAAGAGACCCAGTACTTC

D gene: TRBD2
V gene: TRBV4-1
CDR3 length: 14
J gene: TRBJ2-4
clone size: once
CDR3 protein: CASSEVMGGNIQYF
CDR3 DNA: TGCGCCAGCAGCGAAGTTATGGGGGGGAACATTCAGTACTTC

D gene: TRBD1
V gene: TRBV6-5
CDR3 length: 15
J gene: TRBJ2-7
clone size: -
CDR3 protein: CASSYPGQGAYEQYF
CDR3 DNA: TGTGCCAGCAGTTACCCCGGACAGGGGGCGTACGAGCAGTACTTC

D gene: TRBD2
V gene: TRBV10-2
CDR3 length: 17
J gene: TRBJ2-4
clone size: once
CDR3 protein: CASSEGATSGSGGIQYF
CDR3 DNA: TGCGCCAGCAGTGAAGGGGCTACTAGCGGGAGCGGGGGCATTCAGTACTTC

D gene: TRBD2
V gene: TRBV27
CDR3 length: 16
J gene: TRBJ2-1
clone size: -
CDR3 protein: CASSLSGTASYNEQFF
CDR3 DNA: TGTGCCAGCAGTTTAAGCGGGACGGCCTCCTACAATGAGCAGTTCTTC

D gene: -
V gene: TRBV6-1
CDR3 length: 13
J gene: TRBJ1-1
clone size: -
CDR3 protein: CASSLPVNTEAFF
CDR3 DNA: TGTGCCAGCAGTTTACCGGTGAACACTGAAGCTTTCTTT

D gene: -
V gene: TRBV11-3
CDR3 length: 15
J gene: TRBJ2-1
clone size: -
CDR3 protein: CASSLGTLTYNEQFF
CDR3 DNA: TGTGCCAGCAGCTTAGGGACTCTGACTTACAATGAGCAGTTCTTC

D gene: -
V gene: TRBV5-5
CDR3 length: 13
J gene: TRBJ2-2
clone size: -
CDR3 protein: CASSLTNTGELFF
CDR3 DNA: TGTGCCAGCAGCTTGACGAACACCGGGGAGCTGTTTTTT

D gene: -
V gene: TRBV20-1
CDR3 length: 11
J gene: TRBJ1-1
clone size: -
CDR3 protein: CSSGGNTEAFF
CDR3 DNA: TGCAGTTCGGGGGGGAACACTGAAGCTTTCTTT